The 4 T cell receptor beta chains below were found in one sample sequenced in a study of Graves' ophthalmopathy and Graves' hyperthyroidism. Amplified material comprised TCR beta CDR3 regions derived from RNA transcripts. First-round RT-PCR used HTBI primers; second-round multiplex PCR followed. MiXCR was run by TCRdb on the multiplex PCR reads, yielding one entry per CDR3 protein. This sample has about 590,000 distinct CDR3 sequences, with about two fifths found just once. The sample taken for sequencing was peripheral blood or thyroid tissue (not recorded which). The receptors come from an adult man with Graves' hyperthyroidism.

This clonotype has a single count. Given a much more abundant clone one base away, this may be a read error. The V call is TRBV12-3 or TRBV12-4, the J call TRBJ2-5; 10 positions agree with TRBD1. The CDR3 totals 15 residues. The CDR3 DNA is TGTGCCAGCAGCCGGATGGGACAGGGGAAAGAGACCCAGCACTTC. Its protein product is CASSRMGQGKETQHF.

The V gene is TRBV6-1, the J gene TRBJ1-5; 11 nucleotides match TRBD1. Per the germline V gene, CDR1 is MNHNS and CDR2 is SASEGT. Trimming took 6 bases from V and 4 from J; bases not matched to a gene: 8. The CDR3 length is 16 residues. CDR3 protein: CASSIPGQGENQPQHF. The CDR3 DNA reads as TGTGCCAGCAGCATCCCGGGACAGGGGGAGAATCAGCCCCAGCATTTT.

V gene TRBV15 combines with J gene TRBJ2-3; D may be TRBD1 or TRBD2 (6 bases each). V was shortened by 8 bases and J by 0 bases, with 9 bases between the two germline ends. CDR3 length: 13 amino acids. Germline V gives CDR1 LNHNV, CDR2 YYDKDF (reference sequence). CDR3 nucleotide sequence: TGTGCCACCGGGGGGCCTAGCACAGATACGCAGTATTTT. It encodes CATGGPSTDTQYF.

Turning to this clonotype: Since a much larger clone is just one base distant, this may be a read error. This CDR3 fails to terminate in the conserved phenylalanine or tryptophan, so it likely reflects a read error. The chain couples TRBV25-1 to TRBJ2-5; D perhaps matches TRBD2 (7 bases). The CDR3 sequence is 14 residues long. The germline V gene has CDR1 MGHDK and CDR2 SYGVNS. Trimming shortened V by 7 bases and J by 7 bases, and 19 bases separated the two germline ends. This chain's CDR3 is CASKGGGGSGTQYS. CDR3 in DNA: TGTGCCAGCAAGGGGGGGGGGGGCTCCGGGACCCAGTACTCC.